The subject of this entry is one T cell receptor beta chain. This clone was seen a handful of times. Its cognate antigen has yet to be identified. Base qualities were left out, and no much larger clone turns up one base away. The germline V gene sets CDR1 to MGHRA and CDR2 to YSYEKL. Trimming costs V 3 bases and J 3 bases, and their ends lie 14 bases apart. The CDR3 covers 16 residues, taking in both the cysteine and the phenylalanine. Only the CDR3 DNA is retained, 48 bases long and in frame from the first base. Each donor gave one peripheral blood draw, averaging roughly 100 mL, which was collected into heparinised tubes. Naive, central memory, regulatory and stem cell-like memory CD4+ T cells were sorted on a BD FACSAria II using a panel including CD45RO, CCR7, CD25, CD127, CD95 and CD27. Every sorted population had a purity above 95%. PBMCs were isolated right away by Lymphoprep density gradient centrifugation and were stained directly, without culture. To minimize batch effects, samples were stained and sorted in pairs, one healthy donor with one patient per experiment.

This record comes from a study of beta chain features in type 1 diabetes (dated by TCRdb to 2016 to 2018). Background on the whole study: No differences in mean age, gender distribution, total cell number or subset yield were found between patients and healthy donors. Across all samples, approximately 98,000,000 sorted cells were examined, and cell number per subset correlated strongly with RNA yield. The study compared the TCRB repertoires of sorted circulating CD4+ T cell subsets in recently diagnosed type 1 diabetes patients with those in matched healthy donors. Regulatory and stem cell-like memory subsets were isolated from only 8 patients and about 8 healthy donors, whereas naive and central memory subsets came from all 30 or so donors.

The entire isolated RNA was reverse transcribed using the High Capacity cDNA Reverse Transcription Kit, and thus expressed TCRB transcripts were sequenced. Deep immunoSEQ sequencing was applied to naive, central memory and regulatory T cell samples, giving an average of around 3.4 million total reads per sample. Sorted cells were lysed in RLT buffer and RNA was extracted with DNase-treated RNeasy Micro or Mini kits, depending on cell number. Each cell subset was processed separately to prevent cross-contamination, with patient and healthy donor samples processed together. The immunoSEQ multiplex PCR was used to amplify TCRB sequences from cDNA, generating 87-bp fragments that spanned the CDR3 region. Amplicons were sequenced on the Illumina HiSeq platform. Regarding the original processing steps: PCR bias was corrected computationally using synthetic template baselines, and reads within Hamming distance 2 were collapsed, with unmergeable singletons discarded. Reads were aligned against IMGT so that V, D and J genes, CDR3 length and insertions or deletions at six rearrangement sites could be assigned. Clonotype counts were normalized to sorted cell number within each subset before computing true diversity and Gini coefficients with the tcR R package. The overlap coefficient, calculated on TCRB nucleotide sequences, was used to quantify repertoire sharing. Out-of-frame TCRB sequences from naive cells were analyzed to stand in for the pre-selection repertoire. TCRdb holds this immuneACCESS table with in-frame rearrangements only. Some clones are missing; in checked studies, unresolved V genes explain under half, and the rest has no known cause. V and J calls and clone size are copied from that table; D and trimming were computed from the DNA. The sample yields some 230,000 clones; more than 9% were counted once. The top ten hold about 0.037% of the sample.

The research as a whole found: At VDJ recombination sites, type 1 diabetes patients had fewer insertions and more deleted nucleotides, which implies abnormalities in thymic rearrangement. Naive, central memory and regulatory TCRB repertoires appeared to be more similar among patients than among healthy donors. Sequencing cDNA rather than genomic DNA could over-represent highly expressing activated cells, although activation and CD3 levels did not differ between groups. PCR may preferentially amplify shorter templates, but because patient and control samples were amplified and corrected together, any resulting skew would affect both groups equally. Because the HLA sub-analyses included only small numbers of individuals, any influence of HLA type on TCRB rearrangement was left unresolved. Type 1 diabetes patients showed a moderate but significant shortening of TCRB CDR3 length in all four CD4+ subsets.

The sample taken for sequencing was naive CD4+ T cells from blood. What the cell subset or site label conveys for this sample: true naive CD4+ T cells. The V and J genes are TRBV4-1 and TRBJ2-2, with no confident D gene call. The sequence derives from a woman in her late teens or twenties in good health. Read as DNA, the sequence is TGCGCCAGCAGCCACTATTCGGAGTTGGACACCGGGGAGCTGTTTTTT. The encoded protein is CASSHYSELDTGELFF.